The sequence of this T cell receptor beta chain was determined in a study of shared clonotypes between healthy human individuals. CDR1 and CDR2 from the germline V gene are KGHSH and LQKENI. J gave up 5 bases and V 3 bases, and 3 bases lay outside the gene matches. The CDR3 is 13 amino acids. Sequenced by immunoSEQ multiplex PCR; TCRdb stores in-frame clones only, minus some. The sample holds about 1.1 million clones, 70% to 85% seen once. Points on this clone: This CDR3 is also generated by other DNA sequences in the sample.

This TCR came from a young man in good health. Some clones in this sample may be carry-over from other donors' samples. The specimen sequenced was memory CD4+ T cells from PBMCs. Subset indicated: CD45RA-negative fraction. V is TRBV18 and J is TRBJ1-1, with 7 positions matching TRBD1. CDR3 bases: TGTGCCAGCTCACCGGGACAGTCGACTGAAGCTTTCTTT. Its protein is CASSPGQSTEAFF.